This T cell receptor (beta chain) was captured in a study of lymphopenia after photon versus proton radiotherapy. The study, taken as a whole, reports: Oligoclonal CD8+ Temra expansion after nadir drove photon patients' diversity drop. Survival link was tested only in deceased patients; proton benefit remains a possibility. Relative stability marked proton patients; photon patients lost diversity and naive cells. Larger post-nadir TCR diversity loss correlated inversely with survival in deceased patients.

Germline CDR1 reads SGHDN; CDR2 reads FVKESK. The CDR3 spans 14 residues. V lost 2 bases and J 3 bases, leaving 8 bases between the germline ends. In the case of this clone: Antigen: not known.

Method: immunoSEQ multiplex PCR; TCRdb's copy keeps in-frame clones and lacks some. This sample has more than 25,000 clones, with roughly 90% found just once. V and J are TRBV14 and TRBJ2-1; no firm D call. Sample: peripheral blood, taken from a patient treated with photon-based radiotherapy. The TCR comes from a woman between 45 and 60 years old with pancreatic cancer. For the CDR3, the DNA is TGTGCCAGCAGCCAAACCAGCGTCTACAATGAGCAGTTCTTC. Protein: CASSQTSVYNEQFF.